This record covers a single TCR beta chain. This receptor's antigen is unknown. No base quality values were provided; no much bigger clone lies one nucleotide off. This entry is derived from a study of T cell responses to AZD1222 COVID-19 vaccine (dated by TCRdb to 2020 to 2023). In the study overall: TCR sequencing covered roughly 230 trial participants: 207 given two doses of AZD1222 and approximately 25 given two doses of MenACWY control vaccine. Trial participants were enrolled by age into 18-55, 56-69 and 70-plus year subgroups, with approximately 150, 28 and 58 TCR-sequenced participants respectively.

Its CDR3 holds 11 amino acids, cysteine through phenylalanine. Only the CDR3 part of the read is kept: 33 bases, read in frame from the first base. In the germline V gene, CDR1 corresponds to SGHRS and CDR2 to YFSETQ. The germline ends are 5 bases apart after V is trimmed by 0 bases and J by 7 bases. The meaning of the sample's time point label: about 28 days (+/-7) after the second vaccine dose. AZD1222 recipients with second doses at about 4 weeks or about 12 weeks were pooled, because spike-specific TCR depth and breadth did not differ between schedules. The vaccinee samples were drawn from two UK trials, COV001 and COV002, one of which was a single-blind randomized controlled phase 2/3 trial testing AZD1222 (ChAdOx1 nCoV-19) in healthy adults. For TCRbeta chain sequencing, PBMC samples from trial participants were taken at day 0 and at day 28 after the second dose. What the authors observed across the whole study: Nearly half of unique spike-specific TCRs reportedly recognized epitopes outside regions mutated in the B.1.351 and B.1.1.7 variants. CD4 TCRs associated with the vaccine covered the entire spike protein, and the dominant responses were in regions 160-218 and 743-854. Most participants were white British and females outnumbered males, and the authors suggested that clonal diversity may have been underestimated. The 56-69-year group was small, and its depth increase did not reach significance, likely because of low power. Conclusions about previously exposed vaccinees were limited because only a handful of AZD1222 recipients were SARS-CoV-2 seropositive at baseline. Because no samples from the day 14 peak response were available, repertoires could be characterized only after the peak T cell response. Spike-specific TCR breadth and depth rose significantly after two AZD1222 doses compared with day 0 and with MenACWY recipients.

The CDR3 regions of human TCRbeta chains were analyzed by immunosequencing. The paper's data handling went like this. Repertoire TCRs were matched against a reference library of SARS-CoV-2-specific TCRs generated with the MIRA antigen-specificity platform. Breadth meant the fraction of unique TCRs that were SARS-CoV-2-associated, whereas depth meant the fraction of total T cells that were SARS-CoV-2-associated. Using the MIRA data, each spike-specific TCR was mapped to the spike region that the TCR reacts to and placed in a CD4 or CD8 class. Log10-transformed breadth and depth values were compared by one-way ANOVA with Sidak's multiple comparisons tests. TCRdb holds this immuneACCESS table with in-frame rearrangements only. Some clones are missing; in checked studies, unresolved V genes explain under half, and the rest has no known cause. D and trimming come from the DNA, and the V and J calls and clone size come from that table. The sample has around 100,000 clones on record, about 87% of them singletons. The ten largest clones take up 9.5% to 13% of the sample.

The chain links TRBV5-1 with TRBJ2-7, with the D segment identity uncertain. This receptor was taken from an adult who received the AZD1222 COVID-19 vaccine. The sample was peripheral blood, taken 28 days after the second AZD1222 dose. The CDR3 protein sequence reads: CASSLGGEQYF. Here is the DNA: TGCGCCAGCAGCTTGGGAGGAGAGCAGTACTTC.